The present entry profiles one T cell receptor (beta chain) with its context. The CDR3 runs to 16 residues. With V trimmed by 4 bases and J by 8 bases, 14 bases remained unmatched. Germline lookup yields CDR1 LNHDA and CDR2 SQIVND (reference sequence). The sample comes from a study of blood T cell repertoires in COVID-19. For the study at large: From the United States, Italy and Spain came samples of acute and convalescent COVID-19. Nucleic acid was either cDNA or gDNA, and it came from T cells, B-cell-depleted T cells, or PBMCs.

In the original workflow: It was from reference gene primer amplification that nucleated cell counts were estimated. The method was immunoSEQ multiplex PCR; TCRdb's version includes in-frame clones alone and lacks a portion of them. The D gene and trimming were derived from the DNA, and the V and J assignments and clone size from that table. The sample contains fewer than 20,000 clones, approximately 91% of which appear only once. The chain links TRBV19 to TRBJ2-3, with 8 bases aligning to TRBD2. This receptor was identified in a man aged 35-49 years with active COVID-19. What was sequenced was peripheral blood. CDR3 region: CASSSAPSGSRGTQYF. CDR3 coding DNA: TGTGCCAGTAGTAGCGCCCCAAGCGGGAGTAGAGGTACGCAGTATTTT.